Listed here is a single T cell receptor (beta chain). Reverse transcribed after extraction, RNA yielded cDNA as the sequencing template. Profiling relied on immunoSEQ multiplex PCR, and the TCRdb table lists in-frame clones only, not all of them. This table has roughly 150,000 clones, about 60% appearing once. This sample was taken from a study of CD8+ T cells in alopecia areata. This CDR3 spans 14 amino acids. Germline CDR1 is LNHDA and CDR2 is SQIVND (reference sequence). V was clipped by 7 bases and J by 1 base, with 13 bases between them. J is TRBJ1-1 and V is TRBV19; D is uncertain. This sequence was found in a human donor in good health. Sequencing input: CD4+ T cells sorted from blood. This CDR3 reads CASTPRAGNTEAFF. The CDR3 coding sequence is TGTGCCAGTACCCCAAGGGCAGGGAACACTGAAGCTTTCTTT. Full variable domain (remainder filled in from reference TRBV19 and TRBJ1-1): DGGITQSPKYLFRKEGQNVTLSCEQNLNHDAMYWYRQDPGQGLRLIYYSQIVNDFQKGDIAEGYSVSREKKESFPLTVTSAQKNPTAFYLCASTPRAGNTEAFFGQGTRLTVV.